The source of this T cell receptor (beta chain) is a study of graft-versus-host responses after intestinal transplantation. Overall study: Each recipient received anti-thymocyte globulin induction, then tacrolimus and steroids for roughly 3 years. General study findings and limits: GvH clone levels peaked in circulation, and this peak was associated with early post-transplant HvG declines.

About this clone: The antigen is undetermined.

Intraepithelial and lamina propria lymphocytes were released after the graft tissue was processed. Profiled with immunoSEQ multiplex PCR; TCRdb holds only in-frame clones, not every one. The sample lists fewer than 10,000 clones; 78% were seen once. This CDR3 comprises 15 residues. With 3 bases clipped from V and 5 bases from J, the junction kept 9 bases outside the gene matches. CDR1 is GTSNPN, CDR2 SVGIG, per germline (reference sequence). The specimen was ileum tissue, collected 500 to 550 days after intestinal transplant. This TCR was recovered from a human patient who received an intestinal transplant, so some T cells may come from the graft donor. This chain connects TRBV30 to TRBJ2-2; 7 positions agree with TRBD1. CDR3 region: CAWRSPGQRTGELFF. CDR3 nucleotides: TGTGCCTGGAGGTCACCGGGACAGAGAACCGGGGAGCTGTTTTTT.